This TCR beta chain came from a study of blood T cell repertoires in COVID-19. CDR3 length: 15 residues. V gave up 4 bases and J gave up 1 base; unmatched junction bases: 3. In germline, CDR1 is SGHDN, CDR2 FVKESK. Sequencing was performed with immunoSEQ multiplex PCR; in TCRdb, only in-frame clones are kept and a portion is missing. The sample includes about 180,000 clones, 80% to 85% of them seen just once. In Seattle, patients joined the study during active infection and were tracked longitudinally. What was sequenced was peripheral blood. This TCR was sampled from a woman older than 75 with COVID-19, enrolled during active disease. The chain recombines TRBV14 with TRBJ2-1, with 8 bases lining up with TRBD2. CDR3 amino acids: CASSRRLASYNEQFF. The CDR3, as DNA: TGTGCCAGCAGCCGGAGACTAGCGTCCTACAATGAGCAGTTCTTC.